This T cell receptor beta chain was identified during a study of Ad26.COV2.S vaccination and SARS-CoV-2 variants. Findings of the study overall: Total T cell responses may have been underestimated by the TCR breadth and depth analyses. Reported post-vaccination CD8+ and CD4+ T cell responses to spike showed substantial breadth. Vaccinees showed greater spike-specific TCR breadth than placebo recipients. Non-spike TCR breadth showed similarity between vaccine and placebo recipients.

The J segment lost 0 bases and the V segment lost 5 bases, leaving 6 bases of the junction unmatched. Germline V gene data show CDR1 as MNHNS and CDR2 as SASEGT. This CDR3 is built from 16 residues. This clone was seen only once. Antigen specificity is unknown. Produced via immunoSEQ multiplex PCR; TCRdb's table is partial and in-frame only. In the table there are more than 150,000 clones, around 90% of which are singletons. J is TRBJ1-1 and V is TRBV6-1; 10 nucleotides align to TRBD1. This receptor was identified in a human donor who had recovered from COVID-19. Sequences were derived from peripheral blood, sampled after recovery from COVID-19. CDR3 coding DNA: TGTGCCAGCAGTAAAGGGACAGGGGTTATGAACACTGAAGCTTTCTTT. Translating it yields CASSKGTGVMNTEAFF.